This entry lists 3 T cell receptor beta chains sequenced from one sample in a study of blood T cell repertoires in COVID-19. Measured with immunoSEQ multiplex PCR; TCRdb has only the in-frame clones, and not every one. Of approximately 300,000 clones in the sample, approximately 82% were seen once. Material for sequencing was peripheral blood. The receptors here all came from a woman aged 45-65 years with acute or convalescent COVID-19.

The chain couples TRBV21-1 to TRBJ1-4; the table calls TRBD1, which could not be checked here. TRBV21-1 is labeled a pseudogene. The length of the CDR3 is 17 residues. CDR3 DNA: TGTGCCAGCAGCCGGATCCACAGGGGAGCAACTAATGAAAAACTGTTTTTT. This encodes CASSRIHRGATNEKLFF.

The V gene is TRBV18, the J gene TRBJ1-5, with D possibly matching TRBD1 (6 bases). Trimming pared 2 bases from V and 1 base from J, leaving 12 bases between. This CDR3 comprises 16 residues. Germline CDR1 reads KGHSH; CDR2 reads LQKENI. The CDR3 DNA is TGTGCCAGCTCACCAGGCGGGGGCGAGAGCAATCAGCCCCAGCATTTT. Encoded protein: CASSPGGGESNQPQHF.

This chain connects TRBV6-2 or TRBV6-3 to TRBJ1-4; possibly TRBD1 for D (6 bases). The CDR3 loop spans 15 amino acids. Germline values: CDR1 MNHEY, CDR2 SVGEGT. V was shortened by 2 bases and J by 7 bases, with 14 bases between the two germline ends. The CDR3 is CASSYGGSLGEKLFF. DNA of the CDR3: TGTGCCAGCAGTTACGGGGGCAGCCTCGGTGAAAAACTGTTTTTT.